This T cell receptor (beta chain) came from a study of PD-1 blockade in classical Hodgkin lymphoma. The CDR3 length is 19 residues. V gave up 0 bases and J gave up 4 bases, with 22 bases separating them. Germline CDR1 MNHEY, CDR2 SMNVEV (reference sequence). TCRdb's copy holds only in-frame clones and misses some; the assay was immunoSEQ multiplex PCR. The table shows 25,000 to 30,000 clones, with 85% to 90% occurring only once. Note on this clone: Its antigen remains unidentified.

Autologous stem cell transplantation was followed by relapse in every patient, and brentuximab vedotin exposure varied. Through magnetic negative selection, CD8+ T cells were separated from PBMCs that had been thawed. The study, taken as a whole, reports: According to reports, newly diagnosed patients had lower baseline TCR diversity than healthy donors, and relapsed/refractory patients had lower baseline TCR diversity still. Complete responders entered with baseline diversity on par with newly diagnosed patients, the results showed. Those starting nivolumab under 1 year post-ASCT were excluded.

V is TRBV27 and J is TRBJ2-1; perhaps TRBD2 as D (6 bases). Sequencing was performed on CD8+ T cells from blood, taken at baseline. The source of this sequence is a human donor with classical Hodgkin lymphoma. For the CDR3, the DNA is TGTGCCAGCAGTTTATCGTCGGGCTTCGACGGGAGCAGTTACAATGAGCAGTTCTTC. Translation gives CASSLSSGFDGSSYNEQFF.